This T cell receptor beta chain was sequenced in a study of shared clonotypes between healthy human individuals. Broader study findings: Against clonotypes common to all four donors, non-shared ones had lower generation probabilities.

Trimming pared 5 bases from V and 4 bases from J, leaving 20 bases between. CDR1 is SGHVS and CDR2 is FQNEAQ in the germline V gene. The CDR3 extends over 16 amino acids. Replicate PCRs run on sorted subsets employed approximately 0.2 ug DNA, roughly 30,000 T cell genomes. Profiled with immunoSEQ multiplex PCR; TCRdb holds only in-frame clones, not every one. Among about 2,500,000 clones listed, more than 90% were seen once. A note on this clone: Its antigen is unidentified.

In the CD4+ fraction, cells were divided into CD45RA+ naive and CD45RA-negative memory subsets. The sequenced sample was naive CD4+ T cells sorted from blood. Subset: CD45RA+ positively selected. The sequence derives from a man between 18 and 35 years old in good health. This chain uses TRBV7-8 with TRBJ1-2; a possible D gene is TRBD1 (6 bases). Written as DNA, the CDR3 is TGTGCCAGCAGCCCTAACACAGGGATACGCAGCTATGGCTACACCTTC. This encodes CASSPNTGIRSYGYTF.